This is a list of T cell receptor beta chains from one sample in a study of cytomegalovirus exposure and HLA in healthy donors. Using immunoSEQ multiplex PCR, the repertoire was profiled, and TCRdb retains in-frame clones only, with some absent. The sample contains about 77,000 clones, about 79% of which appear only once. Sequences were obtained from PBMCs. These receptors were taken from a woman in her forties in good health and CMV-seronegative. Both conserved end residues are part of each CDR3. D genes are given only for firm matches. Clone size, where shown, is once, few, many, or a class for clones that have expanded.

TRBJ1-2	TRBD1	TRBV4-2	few	CASSQGNRGNYGYTF	TGTGCCAGCAGCCAAGGTAACAGGGGGAACTATGGCTACACCTTC
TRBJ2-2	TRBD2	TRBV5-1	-	CASSRSGRGTGELFF	TGCGCCAGCAGCAGAAGCGGGAGAGGCACCGGGGAGCTGTTTTTT
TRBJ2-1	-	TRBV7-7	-	CASSLGAVNEQFF	TGTGCTAGCAGCTTAGGGGCAGTCAATGAGCAGTTCTTC
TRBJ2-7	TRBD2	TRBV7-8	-	CASSRLAGNYEQYF	TGTGCCAGCAGCCGACTAGCGGGGAACTACGAGCAGTACTTC
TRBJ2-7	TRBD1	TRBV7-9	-	CASSYTGTGTSYEQYF	TGTGCCAGCAGCTACACCGGGACAGGGACCTCCTACGAGCAGTACTTC
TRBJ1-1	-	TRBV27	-	CASSLPGVDTEAFF	TGTGCCAGCAGTTTACCAGGGGTGGACACTGAAGCTTTCTTT
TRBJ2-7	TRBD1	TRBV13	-	CASSPGQGSYEQYF	TGTGCCAGCAGCCCGGGACAGGGGTCCTACGAGCAGTACTTC
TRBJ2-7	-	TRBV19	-	CASSIGSGPAYEQYF	TGTGCCAGTAGTATAGGCTCAGGGCCGGCCTACGAGCAGTACTTC
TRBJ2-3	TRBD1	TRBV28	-	CASREGAGGWGQYF	TGTGCCAGCAGAGAAGGGGCAGGGGGCTGGGGGCAGTATTTT
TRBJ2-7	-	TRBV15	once	CATSEDYESYEQYF	TGTGCCACCAGTGAGGACTACGAATCCTACGAGCAGTACTTC
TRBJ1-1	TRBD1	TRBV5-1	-	CASSLDRAPYTEAFF	TGCGCCAGCAGCTTAGACAGGGCCCCATACACTGAAGCTTTCTTT
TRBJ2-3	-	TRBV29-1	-	CSVEVRDRIAQYF	TGCAGCGTTGAAGTCCGAGACAGGATTGCGCAGTATTTT
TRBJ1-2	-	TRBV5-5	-	CASSPKQGNYGYTF	TGTGCCAGCAGCCCAAAACAGGGAAACTATGGCTACACCTTC
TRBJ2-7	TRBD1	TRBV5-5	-	CASSTPKDRADYEQYF	TGTGCCAGCAGCACCCCTAAGGACAGGGCTGACTACGAGCAGTACTTC
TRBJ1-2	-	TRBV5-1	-	CASSLGSPHFGYTF	TGCGCCAGCAGCTTGGGTAGTCCGCATTTCGGCTACACCTTC
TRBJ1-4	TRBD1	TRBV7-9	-	CASSLAFGDSAEKLFF	TGTGCCAGCAGCTTAGCGTTTGGGGACAGCGCTGAAAAACTGTTTTTT
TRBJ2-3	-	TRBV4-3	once	CASSLGRADTQYF	TGCGCCAGCAGCCTGGGTCGGGCAGATACGCAGTATTTT
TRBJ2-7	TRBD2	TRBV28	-	CASTTRTSGSYEQYF	TGTGCCAGCACCACGCGAACTAGCGGATCCTACGAGCAGTACTTC
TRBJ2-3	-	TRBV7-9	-	CASSLEASWGTDTQYF	TGTGCCAGCAGCTTAGAGGCTAGCTGGGGCACAGATACGCAGTATTTT
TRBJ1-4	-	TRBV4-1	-	CASSQDLQPVDEKLFF	TGCGCCAGCAGCCAAGATTTACAGCCGGTGGATGAAAAACTGTTTTTT
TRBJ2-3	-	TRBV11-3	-	CASSLGGGDTDTQYF	TGTGCCAGCAGCTTAGGAGGGGGTGACACAGATACGCAGTATTTT
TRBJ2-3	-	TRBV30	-	CAWRGGVGTDTQYF	TGTGCCTGGAGGGGCGGGGTAGGAACAGATACGCAGTATTTT
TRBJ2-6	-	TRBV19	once	CASSIRVSSGANVLTF	TGTGCCAGTAGTATCCGGGTCAGCTCTGGGGCCAACGTCCTGACTTTC
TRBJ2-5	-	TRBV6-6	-	CASSYKETQYF	TGTGCCAGCAGTTATAAAGAGACCCAGTACTTC
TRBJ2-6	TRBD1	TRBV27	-	CASGPRGQSPSGANVLTF	TGTGCCAGCGGCCCACGGGGACAGTCGCCCTCTGGGGCCAACGTCCTGACTTTC
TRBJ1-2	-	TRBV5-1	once	CASSLNQIRYGYTF	TGCGCCAGCAGCCTAAACCAAATACGCTATGGCTACACCTTC
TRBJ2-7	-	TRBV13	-	CASSLGGGVSYEQYF	TGTGCCAGCAGCTTAGGGGGCGGGGTCTCCTACGAGCAGTACTTC
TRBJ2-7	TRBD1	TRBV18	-	CASSPDPGTGGLGQYF	TGTGCCAGCTCACCGGACCCCGGGACAGGGGGTCTGGGGCAGTACTTC
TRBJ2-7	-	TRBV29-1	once	CSVSVPGLSYEQYF	TGCAGCGTTTCTGTCCCGGGACTTAGTTACGAGCAGTACTTC
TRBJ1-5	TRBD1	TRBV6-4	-	CASPTGTGSNQPQHF	TGTGCCAGCCCTACCGGGACAGGGAGCAATCAGCCCCAGCATTTT
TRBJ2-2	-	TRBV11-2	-	CASSPTYTGELFF	TGTGCCAGCAGCCCAACCTATACCGGGGAGCTGTTTTTT
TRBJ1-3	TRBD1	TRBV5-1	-	CASSRGTDGNTIYF	TGCGCCAGCAGCCGGGGGACAGATGGAAACACCATATATTTT
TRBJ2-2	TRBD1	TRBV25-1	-	CASRPRDRYTGELFF	TGTGCCAGCAGACCCCGGGACAGATACACCGGGGAGCTGTTTTTT
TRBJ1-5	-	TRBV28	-	CASSLNRVRNQPQHF	TGTGCCAGCAGCCTGAACAGGGTACGGAATCAGCCCCAGCATTTT
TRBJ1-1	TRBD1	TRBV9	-	CASSPGQARNTEAFF	TGTGCCAGCAGCCCCGGACAGGCTCGGAACACTGAAGCTTTCTTT
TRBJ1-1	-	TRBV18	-	CASSPKDGPNTEAFF	TGTGCCAGCTCACCAAAAGATGGCCCGAACACTGAAGCTTTCTTT
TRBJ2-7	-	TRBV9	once	CASSVEVGSEQYF	TGTGCCAGCAGCGTAGAAGTCGGTTCCGAGCAGTACTTC
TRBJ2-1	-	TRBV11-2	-	CASSPGNEQFF	TGTGCCAGCAGCCCCGGCAATGAGCAGTTCTTC
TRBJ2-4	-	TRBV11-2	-	CASSFSGREGNIQYF	TGTGCCAGCAGCTTCTCGGGCAGGGAAGGAAACATTCAGTACTTC
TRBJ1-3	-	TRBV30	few	CAWLSGGGNTIYF	TGTGCCTGGCTTTCGGGGGGGGGAAACACCATATATTTT
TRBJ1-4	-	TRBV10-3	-	CAIRPDGNTEKLFF	TGTGCCATCAGGCCGGACGGGAATACTGAAAAACTGTTTTTT
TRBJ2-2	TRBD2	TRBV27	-	CASSSAGVYTGELFF	TGTGCCAGCAGTTCAGCGGGGGTATATACCGGGGAGCTGTTTTTT